The rows below give T cell receptor beta chains drawn from one sample of a study of beta chain features in type 1 diabetes. Repertoires were generated with immunoSEQ multiplex PCR, while TCRdb's copy carries only in-frame clones and drops some. The top ten hold about 2.5% of the sample, which has 150,000 to 200,000 clones, about 9.1% seen once. The specimen sequenced was central memory CD4+ T cells from blood. The receptors stem from a woman younger than 30 in good health. CDR3s include the opening cysteine and the closing phenylalanine or tryptophan. The D gene is left open where the match is weak. Clone sizes are given selectively: once, few, many, or a class where the clone is expanded.

TRBJ2-6,few,18,TRBV5-1,.,CASSVQGFPYSGANVLTF,TGCGCCAGCAGCGTTCAGGGTTTTCCCTACTCTGGGGCCAACGTCCTGACTTTC
TRBJ2-1,.,15,TRBV5-1,TRBD2,CASNLGSPGGDEQFF,TGCGCCAGCAACTTGGGAAGTCCGGGGGGAGATGAGCAGTTCTTC
TRBJ2-3,.,19,TRBV4-3,TRBD1,CASSQKALYRDRRTDTQYF,TGCGCCAGCAGCCAAAAAGCCCTTTACCGGGACAGGCGCACAGATACGCAGTATTTT
TRBJ2-7,few,13,TRBV30,.,CASHRGDFYEQYF,TGTGCTTCTCACCGTGGAGACTTCTACGAGCAGTACTTC
TRBJ1-1,.,15,TRBV4-2,TRBD1,CASSQGQGGDTEAFF,TGTGCCAGCAGCCAAGGACAGGGGGGAGACACTGAAGCTTTCTTT
TRBJ2-3,few,14,TRBV5-6,TRBD2,CASSLPTSGGTQYF,TGTGCCAGCAGCTTGCCGACTAGCGGGGGTACGCAGTATTTT
TRBJ1-5,few,15,TRBV4-2,.,CASSQAGRNNQPQHF,TGTGCCAGCAGCCAAGCGGGGAGGAACAATCAGCCCCAGCATTTT
TRBJ1-2,many,14,TRBV18,.,CASSLRESDYGYTF,TGTGCCAGCTCACTCAGGGAATCCGACTATGGCTACACCTTC
TRBJ2-1,.,18,TRBV5-1,TRBD2,CASSSTGAGGKSYNEQFF,TGCGCCAGCAGCTCGACGGGAGCGGGAGGGAAATCCTACAATGAGCAGTTCTTC
TRBJ1-4,few,16,TRBV7-8,.,CASSPGTIRKNEKLFF,TGTGCCAGCAGCCCCGGGACAATTCGAAAAAATGAAAAACTGTTTTTT
TRBJ1-1,.,14,TRBV10-3,.,CAISPQQGNTEAFF,TGTGCCATCAGTCCCCAACAGGGAAACACTGAAGCTTTCTTT
TRBJ1-2,few,14,TRBV7-9,.,CASSESGPNYGYTF,TGTGCCAGCAGCGAAAGTGGGCCTAACTATGGCTACACCTTC
TRBJ2-3,.,14,TRBV5-6,.,CASSLPPGQDTQYF,TGTGCCAGCAGCTTGCCCCCGGGTCAAGATACGCAGTATTTT
TRBJ2-7,many,14,TRBV2,TRBD1,CASSGDRVTYEQYF,TGTGCCAGCAGTGGGGACAGGGTTACCTACGAGCAGTACTTC
TRBJ1-3,few,13,TRBV30,.,CAWTRDSGNTIYF,TGTGCCTGGACCCGGGACTCTGGAAACACCATATATTTT
TRBJ1-4,.,11,TRBV20-1,TRBD1,CSPTGGEKLFF,TGCAGCCCAACAGGGGGTGAAAAACTGTTTTTT
TRBJ2-3,.,17,TRBV5-4,TRBD2,CASSPAPGLAGTDTQYF,TGTGCCAGCAGTCCCGCCCCGGGACTAGCGGGAACAGATACGCAGTATTTT
TRBJ2-1,.,16,TRBV25-1,TRBD2,CASSALSTSGSNEQFF,TGTGCCAGCAGCGCTCTATCGACTAGCGGGAGCAATGAGCAGTTCTTC
TRBJ2-5,few,14,TRBV7-2,.,CASSEDYRRETQYF,TGTGCCAGCAGCGAAGACTACCGCCGGGAGACCCAGTACTTC
TRBJ1-4,.,15,TRBV7-9,.,CASTSGGSTNEKLFF,TGTGCCAGCACATCAGGAGGCTCAACTAATGAAAAACTGTTTTTT
TRBJ2-5,few,14,TRBV11-2,.,CASSGNGGRETQYF,TGTGCCAGCAGCGGGAACGGGGGAAGAGAGACCCAGTACTTC
TRBJ2-1,.,16,TRBV2,TRBD1,CASSALRGQGFDEQFF,TGTGCCAGCAGCGCTCTACGCGGACAGGGCTTCGATGAGCAGTTCTTC
TRBJ2-1,.,13,TRBV6-6,TRBD2,CATKWGGVNEQFF,TGTGCCACTAAGTGGGGGGGAGTGAATGAGCAGTTCTTC
TRBJ1-2,few,15,TRBV30,.,CAWRVGGGANYGYTF,TGTGCCTGGAGAGTAGGCGGGGGGGCTAACTATGGCTACACCTTC
TRBJ2-5,few,15,TRBV7-2,TRBD1,CASLRQGADYGTQYF,TGTGCCAGCCTCCGACAGGGGGCTGATTACGGGACCCAGTACTTC
TRBJ2-7,few,14,TRBV21-1,.,CASSKTSGTYEQYF,TGTGCCAGCAGCAAAACTAGCGGAACCTACGAGCAGTACTTC
TRBJ2-2,few,16,TRBV7-8,.,CASSPRRRTNTGELFF,TGTGCCAGCAGCCCCCGTCGGCGGACTAACACCGGGGAGCTGTTTTTT
TRBJ2-5,.,14,TRBV6-5,TRBD1,CASSRGQGKETQYF,TGTGCCAGCAGTAGGGGACAGGGGAAAGAGACCCAGTACTTC
TRBJ1-2,.,13,TRBV5-1,.,CASSYTRVSGYTF,TGCGCCAGCAGTTATACGAGGGTCTCGGGCTACACCTTC